This T cell receptor beta chain is from a study of technical replicates of blood from a handful of donors. Measured with immunoSEQ multiplex PCR; TCRdb has only the in-frame clones, and not every one. Of roughly 82,000 clones in the sample, nearly 96% were seen once. Sequencing was carried out using T cells isolated from PBMCs. The source of this sequence is a human donor in good health.

CDR3 region: CASSTAGGGPYNEQFF. CDR3 nucleotide sequence: TGTGCCAGCAGCACCGCCGGGGGAGGGCCCTACAATGAGCAGTTCTTC. The J gene is TRBJ2-1, the V gene TRBV11-3; 7 positions match TRBD2. The CDR3 is made up of 16 amino acids. CDR1 is SGHNT, CDR2 YENEEA, per germline. V shed 5 bases, J shed 2 bases, and the junction held 9 bases outside the gene matches.